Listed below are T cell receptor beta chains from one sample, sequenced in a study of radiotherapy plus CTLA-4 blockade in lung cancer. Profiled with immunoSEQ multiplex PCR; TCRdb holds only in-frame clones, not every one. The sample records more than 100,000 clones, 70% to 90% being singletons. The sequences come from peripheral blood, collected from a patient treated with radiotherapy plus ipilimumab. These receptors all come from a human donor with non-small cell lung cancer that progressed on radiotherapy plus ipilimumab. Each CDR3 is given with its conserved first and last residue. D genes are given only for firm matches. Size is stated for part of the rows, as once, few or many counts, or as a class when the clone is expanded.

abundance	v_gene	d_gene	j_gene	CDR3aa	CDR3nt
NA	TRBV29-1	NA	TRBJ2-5	CSTKQGGDTGTQYF	TGCAGCACCAAACAGGGGGGGGATACGGGGACCCAGTACTTC
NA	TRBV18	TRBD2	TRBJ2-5	CASSPTGTTQETQYF	TGTGCCAGCTCACCAACCGGGACTACACAAGAGACCCAGTACTTC
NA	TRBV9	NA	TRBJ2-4	CASSRRREDIQYF	TGTGCCAGCAGTAGACGAAGGGAGGACATTCAGTACTTC
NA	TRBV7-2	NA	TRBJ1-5	CASSAAGPRNQPQHF	TGTGCCAGCAGCGCCGCGGGGCCCCGCAATCAGCCCCAGCATTTT
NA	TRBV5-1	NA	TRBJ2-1	CASSLDGLAGDEQFF	TGCGCCAGCAGCTTGGACGGCCTCGCAGGCGATGAGCAGTTCTTC
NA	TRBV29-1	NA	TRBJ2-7	CSVEGAAYEQYF	TGCAGCGTTGAGGGGGCCGCCTACGAGCAGTACTTC
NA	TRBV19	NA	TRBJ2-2	CASRKNPNTGELFF	TGTGCCAGTAGAAAGAACCCGAACACCGGGGAGCTGTTTTTT
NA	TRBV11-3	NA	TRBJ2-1	CASSNPGGGSSYNEQFF	TGTGCCAGCAGCAACCCTGGTGGGGGGAGCTCCTACAATGAGCAGTTCTTC
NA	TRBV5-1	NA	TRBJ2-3	CASSRKSGSTDTQYF	TGCGCCAGCAGCCGAAAAAGCGGGAGCACAGATACGCAGTATTTT
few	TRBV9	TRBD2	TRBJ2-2	CASSPVTSGVNTGELFF	TGTGCCAGCAGCCCCGTGACTAGCGGAGTAAACACCGGGGAGCTGTTTTTT
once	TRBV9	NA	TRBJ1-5	CASSVDSGPNQPQHF	TGTGCCAGCAGCGTGGATTCAGGCCCTAATCAGCCCCAGCATTTT
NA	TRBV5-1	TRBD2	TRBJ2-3	CASSLSGRTTDTQYF	TGCGCCAGCAGCTTGTCCGGGAGGACGACAGATACGCAGTATTTT
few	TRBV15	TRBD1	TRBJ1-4	CATSRGGTALGEKLFF	TGTGCCACCAGCAGGGGTGGGACAGCGCTAGGGGAAAAACTGTTTTTT
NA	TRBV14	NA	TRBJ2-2	CASSQLKTGELFF	TGTGCCAGCAGCCAGCTCAAAACCGGGGAGCTGTTTTTT
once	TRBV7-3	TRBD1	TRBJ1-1	CATRQGLNTEAFF	TGTGCCACCCGACAGGGTCTGAACACTGAAGCTTTCTTT
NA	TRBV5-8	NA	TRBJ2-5	CASSLLYGGTQYF	TGTGCCAGCAGCTTGTTGTACGGCGGGACCCAGTACTTC
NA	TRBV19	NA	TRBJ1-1	CASSRGGLNTEAFF	TGTGCCAGTAGTAGGGGGGGGTTGAACACTGAAGCTTTCTTT
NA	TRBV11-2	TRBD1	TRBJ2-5	CASSLGQGDQETQYF	TGTGCCAGCAGCTTAGGACAGGGAGACCAAGAGACCCAGTACTTC
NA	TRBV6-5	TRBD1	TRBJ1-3	CASRSPGGSGNTIYF	TGTGCCAGCAGGTCACCAGGGGGCTCTGGAAACACCATATATTTT
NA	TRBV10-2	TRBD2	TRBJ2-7	CASSPSGNDYEQYF	TGCGCCAGCAGTCCGAGCGGGAATGACTACGAGCAGTACTTC
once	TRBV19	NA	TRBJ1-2	CASSPKVHNYGYTF	TGTGCCAGTAGTCCCAAGGTACATAACTATGGCTACACCTTC
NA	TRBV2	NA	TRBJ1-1	CASRVRGDTEAFF	TGTGCCAGCAGAGTTAGGGGGGACACTGAAGCTTTCTTT
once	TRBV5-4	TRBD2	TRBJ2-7	CASSPGLVGEQYF	TGTGCCAGCAGCCCGGGACTAGTGGGCGAGCAGTACTTC
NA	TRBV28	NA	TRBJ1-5	CASSPGRGGGLLGPQHF	TGTGCCAGCAGCCCAGGGCGGGGGGGAGGCCTCTTAGGGCCCCAGCATTTT
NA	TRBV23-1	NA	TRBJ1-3	CAPVLVSGNTIYF	TGCGCCCCGGTGTTAGTGTCTGGAAACACCATATATTTT
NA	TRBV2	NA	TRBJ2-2	CASSERQTTLTGELFF	TGTGCCAGCAGTGAAAGGCAGACAACTCTCACCGGGGAGCTGTTTTTT
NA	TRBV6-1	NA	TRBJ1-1	CASSFPGLEAFF	TGTGCCAGCAGTTTCCCGGGCCTTGAAGCTTTCTTT
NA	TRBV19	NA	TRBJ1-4	CATLPDRTNEKLFF	TGTGCCACACTCCCGGACAGAACTAATGAAAAACTGTTTTTT
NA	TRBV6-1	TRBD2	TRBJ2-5	CASSDRAGGGSGETQYF	TGTGCCAGCAGTGACCGCGCGGGAGGGGGGAGCGGGGAGACCCAGTACTTC
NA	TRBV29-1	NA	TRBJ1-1	CSTGGQGFTEAFF	TGCAGCACGGGGGGGCAGGGGTTCACTGAAGCTTTCTTT
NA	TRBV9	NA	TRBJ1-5	CASSVGDRTNQPQHF	TGTGCCAGCAGCGTAGGTGACAGAACCAATCAGCCCCAGCATTTT
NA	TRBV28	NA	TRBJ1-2	CASSPVDKYGDGYTF	TGTGCCAGCAGTCCCGTTGACAAGTATGGCGATGGCTACACCTTC
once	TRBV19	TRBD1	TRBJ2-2	CASSIVDRGAGELFF	TGTGCCAGTAGTATAGTGGACAGGGGAGCCGGGGAGCTGTTTTTT
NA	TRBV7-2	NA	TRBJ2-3	CASSLASHTDTQYF	TGTGCCAGCAGCTTAGCATCCCACACAGATACGCAGTATTTT
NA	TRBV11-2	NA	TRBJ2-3	CASSPDLTDTQYF	TGTGCCAGCAGCCCCGACCTCACGGATACGCAGTATTTT
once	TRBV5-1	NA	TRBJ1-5	CASSPGPAQPQHF	TGCGCCAGCAGCCCCGGGCCGGCCCAGCCCCAGCATTTT
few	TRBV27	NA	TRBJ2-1	CASSHSEDEQFF	TGTGCCAGCAGTCATAGCGAGGATGAGCAGTTCTTC
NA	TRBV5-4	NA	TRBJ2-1	CAILLDRYNEQFF	TGTGCCATTCTATTAGACCGTTACAATGAGCAGTTCTTC
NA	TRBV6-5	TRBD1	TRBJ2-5	CASGGTGAQETQYF	TGTGCCAGCGGCGGGACAGGAGCCCAAGAGACCCAGTACTTC
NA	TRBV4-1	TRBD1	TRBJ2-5	CASSQPKTGGGETQYF	TGCGCCAGCAGCCAACCAAAGACAGGGGGGGGAGAGACCCAGTACTTC
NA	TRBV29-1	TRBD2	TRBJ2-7	CSVWDGRVLAGEDEQYF	TGCAGCGTTTGGGACGGGCGGGTGCTAGCGGGAGAAGACGAGCAGTACTTC
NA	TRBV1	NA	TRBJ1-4	CTSSPVRGTNEKLFF	TGCACCAGCAGCCCGGTGAGGGGGACTAATGAAAAACTGTTTTTT
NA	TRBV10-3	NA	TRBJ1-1	CAISESKASEAFF	TGTGCCATCAGTGAGTCGAAGGCCTCTGAAGCTTTCTTT
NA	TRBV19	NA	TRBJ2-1	CASGLGREQFF	TGTGCCAGCGGACTTGGGCGTGAGCAGTTCTTC
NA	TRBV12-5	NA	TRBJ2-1	CASGLYSEQFF	TGTGCTAGTGGTTTGTATAGTGAGCAGTTCTTC